One sample yielded the 20 T cell receptor beta chains listed below, sequenced in a study of CD8+CD57+ T cells in acquired aplastic anemia. All sequencing subjects had displayed CD8+CD57+ cell expansion on flow cytometry. For CDR3 and TCR beta VDJ profiling, genomic DNA was the template used. One entry per CDR3 protein, called by TCRdb with MiXCR from the reads. The repertoire includes some 200,000 distinct CDR3 sequences, less than 60% of them detected once, and 9.7% sits in the top ten. Sequenced sample: sorted CD4+, CD8+, or CD8+CD57+ T cells (not recorded which) from PBMCs. Receptors were obtained from a human donor with aplastic anemia.

The chain has TRBV5-6 and TRBJ2-1; 8 positions match TRBD1. The CDR3 consists of 15 residues. Germline loops: CDR1 SGHDT, CDR2 YYEEEE. V was clipped by 5 bases and J by 2 bases; unmatched bases: 6. In nucleotides, the CDR3 is TGTGCCAGCAGGACCGGGACAGGCACCTACAATGAGCAGTTCTTC. Translation gives CASRTGTGTYNEQFF.

The CDR3 loop reads CAIRETGGVTEAFF. The CDR3 DNA sequence: TGTGCCATCAGAGAAACAGGCGGGGTGACTGAAGCTTTCTTT. The gene calls are TRBV10-3 and TRBJ1-1; D is possibly TRBD1 (5 bases). Germline assignment: CDR1 ENHRY and CDR2 SYGVKD. The CDR3 is 14 amino acids. V lost 6 bases and J 5 bases, leaving 16 bases between the germline ends.

The chain is built from TRBV2 and TRBJ1-6, with D perhaps matching TRBD1 (6 bases). CDR1 and CDR2 (germline): SNHLY, FYNNEI. V dropped 6 bases and J dropped 11 bases, with 8 bases sitting between them. There are 11 residues in the CDR3. The CDR3 protein is CASRQGPPLHF. As DNA, the CDR3 is TGTGCCAGCAGACAGGGACCACCCCTCCACTTT.

This clonotype was recorded at least ten times. The rearrangement uses TRBV6-1 and TRBJ2-7; D ambiguous. The CDR3 runs to 12 residues. V was pared by 5 bases and J by 7 bases, with 12 bases between. Germline values: CDR1 MNHNS, CDR2 SASEGT. In DNA, the CDR3 is TGTGCCAGCAGTACCCCTCTCCGGGAGCAGTACTTC. Translating gives CASSTPLREQYF.

This clonotype has only one observation. The rearrangement links TRBV2 to TRBJ2-1; TRBD2 matches 12 bases. V was clipped by 6 bases and J by 7 bases; unmatched bases: 4. The CDR3 is 14 amino acids. From germline, CDR1 is SNHLY and CDR2 FYNNEI. The CDR3, as DNA: TGTGCCAGCAGCAGGACTAGCGGGATTAATGAGCAGTTCTTC. Translating it yields CASSRTSGINEQFF. The full variable domain, with the rest looked up from reference TRBV2 and TRBJ2-1, is EPEVTQTPSHQVTQMGQEVILRCVPISNHLYFYWYRQILGQKVEFLVSFYNNEISEKSEIFDDQFSVERPDGSNFTLKIRSTKLEDSAMYFCASSRTSGINEQFFGPGTRLTVL.

The rearrangement joins TRBV18 to TRBJ2-1; 8 bases are a match to TRBD1. Germline V gene data show CDR1 as KGHSH and CDR2 as LQKENI. The CDR3 is 15 residues long. Unmatched junction bases numbered 8, after V lost 6 bases and J lost 4 bases. The CDR3 coding sequence is TGTGCCAGCTCGACGCGCAGGGGGCCTTACAATGAGCAGTTCTTC. This translates into CASSTRRGPYNEQFF.

This chain connects TRBV7-8 to TRBJ1-6; 7 bases fit TRBD1. Germline CDR1 SGHVS, CDR2 FQNEAQ. Trimming cost V 5 bases and J 7 bases; bases outside gene matches: 8. The CDR3 is 15 amino acids. CDR3 nucleotide sequence: TGTGCCAGCAGCCCCGAGGGGGCGCAGAATTCACCCCTCCACTTT. Its protein product is CASSPEGAQNSPLHF.

This clonotype was seen many times. The gene calls are TRBV12-3 or TRBV12-4 and TRBJ2-1; D gene ambiguous. The CDR3 consists of 14 residues. V was clipped by 5 bases and J by 4 bases, with 12 bases between them. The CDR3 DNA reads TGTGCCAGCAGTCCCAAGTTGGGGTACAATGAGCAGTTCTTC. Its protein is CASSPKLGYNEQFF.

As for this clonotype: At one end, the junction sequence differs from germline, possibly due to a read error. The rearrangement joins TRBV15 to TRBJ1-2; maybe TRBD1 (5 bases). From germline, CDR1 is LNHNV and CDR2 YYDKDF (reference sequence). This CDR3 region has 17 residues. The CDR3 DNA reads TGTGCCACCAGCAGAGAAAGAACCGGGGCATTTAACTATGGCTACACCTTT. It codes for CATSRERTGAFNYGYTF. Together with reference TRBV15 and TRBJ1-2, the CDR3 gives the full variable domain: DAMVIQNPRYQVTQFGKPVTLSCSQTLNHNVMYWYQQKSSQAPKLLFHYYDKDFNNEADTPDNFQSRRPNTSFCFLDIRSPGLGDTAMYLCATSRERTGAFNYGYTFGSGTRLTVV.

With respect to this clonotype: A much larger clonotype is one base distant, so this may be a read error. The chain uses TRBV5-1 and TRBJ2-2; 10 bases are shared with TRBD1. The CDR3 runs to 16 residues. Germline V CDR1 and CDR2: SGHRS, YFSETQ. V gave up 0 bases and J gave up 3 bases; unmatched junction bases: 2. CDR3 nucleotides: TGCGCCAGCAGCTTGGTCGGACAGGGGGACACCGGGGAGCTGTTTTTT. Protein: CASSLVGQGDTGELFF.

V gene TRBV10-3 combines with J gene TRBJ2-7; no clear D gene. Germline lookup yields CDR1 ENHRY and CDR2 SYGVKD. The germline V and J ends were trimmed by 7 bases and 0 bases, with 10 bases remaining between them. This CDR3 comprises 13 residues. DNA for the CDR3: TGTGCCATCACACACGGTAGCTCCTACGAGCAGTACTTC. Its translation: CAITHGSSYEQYF.

V and J are TRBV3-1 and TRBJ2-6, with 7 bases matching TRBD1. Germline V CDR1 and CDR2: LGHDT, YNNKEL (reference sequence). Unmatched junction bases numbered 6, after V lost 0 bases and J lost 1 base. This CDR3 comprises 18 residues. CDR3 amino acids: CASSQERQGISGANVLTF. As DNA, the CDR3 is TGTGCCAGCAGCCAAGAGAGACAGGGAATATCTGGGGCCAACGTCCTGACTTTC.

The chain recombines TRBV5-6 with TRBJ2-7; the match to TRBD1 covers 7 bases. CDR1 is SGHDT and CDR2 is YYEEEE in the germline V gene. V shed 1 base, J shed 4 bases, and the junction held 8 bases outside the gene matches. CDR3 length: 15 amino acids. The CDR3 is CASSLSQQGTYEQYF. CDR3 coding DNA: TGTGCCAGCAGCTTGTCACAACAGGGGACGTACGAGCAGTACTTC.

With regard to this clonotype: This may stem from a read error, because a much larger clone lies one nucleotide away. The rearrangement joins TRBV4-2 to TRBJ1-5, with 9 bases matching TRBD1. This CDR3 is built from 16 residues. Germline V gives CDR1 LGHNA, CDR2 YNFKEQ. The CDR3 nucleotides are TGTGTCAGCAGCCAGGGACGGGACAGGGCCAATCAGCCCCAGCATTTT. Its translation is CVSSQGRDRANQPQHF.

This clonotype was seen ten or more times. The chain uses TRBV9 and TRBJ2-1, with 11 bases that match TRBD2. Per germline, CDR1 SGDLS and CDR2 YYNGEE. Trimming cost V 0 bases and J 6 bases; bases outside gene matches: 2. The CDR3 covers 15 residues. CDR3 sequence reads: CASSVGLAGPNEQFF. The CDR3 region has the DNA TGTGCCAGCAGCGTAGGACTAGCGGGGCCCAATGAGCAGTTCTTC. Full variable domain (remainder filled in from reference TRBV9 and TRBJ2-1): DSGVTQTPKHLITATGQRVTLRCSPRSGDLSVYWYQQSLDQGLQFLIQYYNGEERAKGNILERFSAQQFPDLHSELNLSSLELGDSALYFCASSVGLAGPNEQFFGPGTRLTVL.

There are many counts of this clonotype. This chain uses TRBV7-8 with TRBJ2-3, with D possibly matching TRBD1 (6 bases). Germline-derived CDR1 and CDR2 are SGHVS and FQNEAQ. V dropped 1 base and J dropped 2 bases, with 10 bases sitting between them. The CDR3 has 15 residues. The CDR3 spells CASSLVRQDTDTQYF. CDR3 DNA: TGTGCCAGCAGCTTAGTCCGACAGGACACAGATACGCAGTATTTT.

The CDR3 sequence: CSAPTGTAKNTEAFF. The CDR3 coding sequence is TGCAGTGCTCCGACCGGGACAGCAAAGAACACTGAAGCTTTCTTT. The chain employs TRBV20-1 and TRBJ1-1, with 7 bases identical to TRBD1. The V segment lost 5 bases and the J segment 1 base; nucleotides outside the gene matches: 10. CDR1 is DFQATT and CDR2 is SNEGSKA in the germline V gene (reference sequence). The CDR3 is 15 residues long.

This chain connects TRBV9 to TRBJ2-3, with D perhaps matching TRBD1 or TRBD2 (5 bases each). Germline CDR1 reads SGDLS; CDR2 reads YYNGEE. Deletions cut 4 bases from V and 6 bases from J, with 12 bases between. CDR3 length: 13 residues. CDR3 loop: CASSNSWGDTQYF. The DNA of the CDR3 is TGTGCCAGCAGCAACTCCTGGGGGGATACGCAGTATTTT. Supplemented by reference TRBV9 and TRBJ2-3, the full variable domain reads DSGVTQTPKHLITATGQRVTLRCSPRSGDLSVYWYQQSLDQGLQFLIQYYNGEERAKGNILERFSAQQFPDLHSELNLSSLELGDSALYFCASSNSWGDTQYFGPGTRLTVL.

As to this clonotype: Just one base apart from a much larger clone, this may be a read error. The gene calls are TRBV5-8 and TRBJ1-3; D is undetermined. The CDR3 is 14 amino acids. From germline, CDR1 is SGHTS and CDR2 YDEGEE. The V end lost 7 bases, the J end lost 8 bases, and 19 bases lay between the germline ends. This chain's CDR3 is CASRTRGTGYTIYF. The CDR3 bases are TGTGCCAGCCGGACCCGGGGAACGGGATACACCATATATTTT.

The V and J genes are TRBV5-1 and TRBJ2-3; the D gene is possibly TRBD1 (6 bases). The germline V gene has CDR1 SGHRS and CDR2 YFSETQ. This CDR3 is 15 amino acids long. V lost 2 bases, J lost 2 bases, and 12 bases lay in between. The CDR3 coding sequence is TGCGCCAGCAGCTTACAGGGACCCCTCACAGATACGCAGTATTTT. It specifies CASSLQGPLTDTQYF.